This passage covers 29 T cell receptor beta chains from one sample sequenced in a study of T cell responses to AZD1222 COVID-19 vaccine. Sequencing was performed with immunoSEQ multiplex PCR; in TCRdb, only in-frame clones are kept and a portion is missing. The profile shows 150,000 or so clones, around 92% of them singletons. Sample: peripheral blood, taken 28 days after the second AZD1222 dose. The source of these receptors is an adult who received the AZD1222 COVID-19 vaccine.

The V call is TRBV7-2, the J call TRBJ1-3; 7 bases are shared with TRBD1. The CDR3 runs 18 residues. The germline gives CDR1 SGHTA, CDR2 FQGNSA. With 0 bases clipped from V and 0 bases from J, the junction kept 8 bases outside the gene matches. The CDR3 bases are TGTGCCAGCAGCTTAGCCCCTGGGGCAGGGGGCTCTGGAAACACCATATATTTT. Translation gives CASSLAPGAGGSGNTIYF.

The rearrangement joins TRBV5-5 to TRBJ2-2; D possibly corresponds to TRBD1 (6 bases). The germline V gene encodes CDR1 SGHKS and CDR2 YYEKEE (reference sequence). V lost 1 base and J lost 1, with 11 bases in between. CDR3 length: 16 residues. CDR3 nucleotide sequence: TGTGCCAGCAGCTTGACGAGACAGGTGAACACCGGGGAGCTGTTTTTT. It encodes CASSLTRQVNTGELFF. Variable domain in full (rest from reference TRBV5-5 and TRBJ2-2): DAGVTQSPTHLIKTRGQQVTLRCSPISGHKSVSWYQQVLGQGPQFIFQYYEKEERGRGNFPDRFSARQFPNYSSELNVNALLLGDSALYLCASSLTRQVNTGELFFGEGSRLTVL.

The gene calls are TRBV28 and TRBJ1-2; 7 bases align to TRBD1. Germline CDR1 and CDR2: MDHEN and SYDVKM. The CDR3 sequence is 14 residues long. V lost 7 bases to trimming and J lost 6 bases; unmatched junction nucleotides: 11. CDR3 amino acids: CASTLGGGGDGYTF. The CDR3 coding sequence is TGTGCCAGCACCCTTGGAGGGGGCGGAGATGGCTACACCTTC.

In its sample, this clone was seen a few times. This rearrangement joins TRBV28 to TRBJ2-7; TRBD2 agrees at 9 bases. The V gene end was trimmed by 1 base and the J gene end by 2 bases; junction bases not matched to a gene: 6. Per the germline V gene, CDR1 is MDHEN and CDR2 is SYDVKM. CDR3 length equals 16 residues. CDR3 amino acids: CASSLFPTSGTYEQYF. The CDR3 bases are TGTGCCAGCAGTTTATTCCCGACTAGCGGTACCTACGAGCAGTACTTC.

Only one count was recorded for this clone. The rearrangement uses TRBV28 and TRBJ1-5; possible D gene TRBD1, 6 bases. From germline, CDR1 is MDHEN and CDR2 SYDVKM. The CDR3 loop spans 13 amino acids. The V end lost 6 bases, the J end lost 6 bases, and 12 bases lay between the germline ends. The CDR3: CASRPTGGQPQHF. The CDR3 DNA follows: TGTGCCAGCAGACCGACAGGAGGTCAGCCCCAGCATTTT.

The CDR3 sequence: CASSLGVGSYGYTF. CDR3 bases: TGTGCCAGCAGCTTGGGGGTGGGGTCCTATGGCTACACCTTC. V is TRBV7-2 and J is TRBJ1-2, with D possibly TRBD1 on 5 matching bases. This CDR3 has 14 residues. Per germline, CDR1 SGHTA and CDR2 FQGNSA. The V end lost 3 bases, the J end lost 4 bases, and 12 bases lay between the germline ends.

The chain uses TRBV10-1 and TRBJ2-1; 16 bases line up with TRBD2. The V segment lost 6 bases and the J segment 1 base; nucleotides outside the gene matches: 3. CDR1 WNHNN and CDR2 SYGVQD come from the germline V gene (reference sequence). The CDR3 is 17 residues long. CDR3 residues: CASSTGLAGGSYNEQFF. The CDR3 nucleotides read TGCGCCAGCAGCACGGGACTAGCGGGGGGGTCCTACAATGAGCAGTTCTTC.

This clone was picked up a small number of times. V gene TRBV27 combines with J gene TRBJ2-7, with 7 positions matching TRBD2. V dropped 7 bases and J dropped 3; count of bases not matched to a gene: 15. The germline CDR1 and CDR2 sequences are MNHEY and SMNVEV (reference sequence). The CDR3 totals 16 residues. In DNA, the CDR3 is TGTGCCAGCACCGGCACCTCCGGGACTAAACGCTACGAGCAGTACTTC. It codes for CASTGTSGTKRYEQYF.

The V and J genes are TRBV6-5 and TRBJ1-2; D is uncertain. The CDR3 totals 13 residues. CDR1 and CDR2 from the germline V gene are MNHEY and SVGAGI. V was cut by 4 bases and J by 5 bases, with 11 bases left in between. The CDR3 protein is CASSLGGTYGYTF. CDR3 nucleotides: TGTGCCAGCAGTTTAGGCGGCACTTATGGCTACACCTTC.

V is TRBV27 and J is TRBJ1-1, with D hard to call. The V end was cut by 2 bases, the J end by 3 bases, with 10 bases between. Germline CDR1 MNHEY, CDR2 SMNVEV (reference sequence). CDR3 length: 14 residues. In DNA, the CDR3 is TGTGCCAGCAGTTTAGACCTCAGGCACACTGAAGCTTTCTTT. It specifies CASSLDLRHTEAFF.

The CDR3 sequence: CAWSPPGQGVTEAFF. The CDR3 bases are TGTGCCTGGAGTCCTCCGGGACAGGGGGTCACTGAAGCTTTCTTT. This sequence joins TRBV30 and TRBJ1-1; 11 positions agree with TRBD1. V shed 2 bases and J 4 bases; nucleotides not matched to a gene: 6. Germline V gives CDR1 GTSNPN, CDR2 SVGIG (reference sequence). The length of the CDR3 is 15 residues. The full variable domain, with the rest looked up from reference TRBV30 and TRBJ1-1, is SQTIHQWPATLVQPVGSPLSLECTVEGTSNPNLYWYRQAAGRGLQLLFYSVGIGQISSEVPQNLSASRPQDRQFILSSKKLLLSDSGFYLCAWSPPGQGVTEAFFGQGTRLTVV.

As regards this clone: Other nucleotide sequences in the sample specify the same CDR3. The chain links TRBV20-1 to TRBJ2-7; D is possibly TRBD1 or TRBD2 (5 bases each). V was pared by 3 bases and J by 2 bases, with 8 bases between. Per the germline V gene, CDR1 is DFQATT and CDR2 is SNEGSKA (reference sequence). The CDR3 covers 12 residues. The CDR3 nucleotides read TGCAGTGCTAGTAGAGGGGCCTACGAGCAGTACTTC. As protein: CSASRGAYEQYF.

The CDR3 DNA follows: TGTGCCAGCAGATACCATACAGGGGCCGGAAACACCATATATTTT. Its protein product is CASRYHTGAGNTIYF. This sequence joins TRBV6-6 and TRBJ1-3, with TRBD1 identical over 7 bases. This CDR3 spans 15 amino acids. V trimming: 6 bases; J trimming: 4 bases; junction bases outside the gene matches: 9. Per the germline V gene, CDR1 is MNHNY and CDR2 is SVGAGI (reference sequence).

V gene TRBV2 combines with J gene TRBJ2-3, with 12 bases fitting TRBD2. The CDR3 covers 15 residues. With 6 bases clipped from V and 6 bases from J, the junction kept 7 bases outside the gene matches. CDR1 SNHLY and CDR2 FYNNEI come from the germline V gene. In nucleotides, the CDR3 is TGTGCCAGCAGGCGGACTAGCGGGAAACAGGATACGCAGTATTTT. This encodes CASRRTSGKQDTQYF.

The V call is TRBV6-4, the J call TRBJ2-3; D is ambiguous. Between the trimmed V and J ends, which lost 10 bases and 2 bases, there was a span of 16 bases. CDR3 length equals 14 residues. Germline CDR1 MRHNA, CDR2 SNTAGT. The CDR3: CATKWNRYTDTQYF. The CDR3 coding sequence is TGTGCCACCAAGTGGAACCGCTACACAGATACGCAGTATTTT.

The rearrangement uses TRBV6-6 and TRBJ1-2, with D perhaps matching TRBD1 (5 bases). The CDR3 is 13 amino acids. V dropped 6 bases and J dropped 0 bases, with 8 bases sitting between them. Germline V gives CDR1 MNHNY, CDR2 SVGAGI (reference sequence). CDR3 coding DNA: TGTGCCAGCAGGAACAGGCCTAACTATGGCTACACCTTC. Its translation: CASRNRPNYGYTF.

The chain recombines TRBV7-2 with TRBJ1-1; weak D call: TRBD1 (6 bases). The CDR3 covers 14 residues. V lost 1 base to trimming and J lost 6 bases, with 12 bases between them. Germline-derived CDR1 and CDR2 are SGHTA and FQGNSA. CDR3: CASSLDLRTAEAFF. CDR3 bases: TGTGCCAGCAGCTTAGACCTAAGGACAGCTGAAGCTTTCTTT.

This sequence joins TRBV27 and TRBJ1-4; D is ambiguous. Trimming shortened V by 3 bases and J by 5 bases, and 7 bases separated the two germline ends. The CDR3 extends over 13 amino acids. From germline, CDR1 is MNHEY and CDR2 SMNVEV (reference sequence). Written as DNA, the CDR3 is TGTGCCAGCAGTTTTCTTTTCAATGAAAAACTGTTTTTT. Its protein is CASSFLFNEKLFF.

The CDR3 region is CASSPPRLTINTEAFF. DNA for the CDR3: TGTGCCAGCAGTCCCCCGCGCCTTACGATAAACACTGAAGCTTTCTTT. V gene TRBV28 combines with J gene TRBJ1-1; D remains unclear. Trimming removed 5 bases from V and 2 bases from J, with 18 bases in between. The CDR3 is 16 amino acids. Germline V lookup: CDR1 MDHEN, CDR2 SYDVKM.

This chain links TRBV5-6 with TRBJ2-5, with 7 bases lining up with TRBD2. V gave up 4 bases and J gave up 5 bases; unmatched junction bases: 5. Germline V gives CDR1 SGHDT, CDR2 YYEEEE. The CDR3 has 13 amino acids. The DNA for the CDR3 is TGTGCCAGCAGCGTGGGGGGGAAGGAGACCCAGTACTTC. This translates into CASSVGGKETQYF.

The chain combines TRBV4-1 with TRBJ1-5; 7 bases align to TRBD1. V shed 1 base, J shed 1 base, and the junction held 4 bases outside the gene matches. CDR1 is MGHRA, CDR2 YSYEKL, per germline. There are 16 residues in the CDR3. CDR3 protein: CASSQAGGYSNQPQHF. Written as DNA, the CDR3 is TGCGCCAGCAGCCAAGCAGGGGGTTACAGCAATCAGCCCCAGCATTTT.

The chain uses TRBV5-1 and TRBJ2-1; no definite D call. This CDR3 comprises 15 residues. Germline CDR1 SGHRS, CDR2 YFSETQ. Trimming shortened V by 4 bases and J by 7 bases, and 18 bases separated the two germline ends. The CDR3 nucleotides are TGCGCCAGCAGCCTCCCGGTGCCCCTCGGGAATGAGCAGTTCTTC. Residues: CASSLPVPLGNEQFF. Full variable domain (missing parts from reference TRBV5-1 and TRBJ2-1): KAGVTQTPRYLIKTRGQQVTLSCSPISGHRSVSWYQQTPGQGLQFLFEYFSETQRNKGNFPGRFSGRQFSNSRSEMNVSTLELGDSALYLCASSLPVPLGNEQFFGPGTRLTVL.

About this clone itself: At one end, the junction sequence differs from germline, possibly due to a read error. CDR3: CARSSLKGGYGYTF. DNA of the CDR3: TGTGCCCGGAGCTCCCTGAAGGGGGGCTATGGCTACACCTTC. J is TRBJ1-2 and V is TRBV30, with a weak D call TRBD1 (6 bases). Germline V gene sequence: CDR1 GTSNPN, CDR2 SVGIG (reference sequence). This CDR3 spans 14 amino acids.

V gene TRBV25-1 combines with J gene TRBJ2-1; D possibly matches TRBD1 or TRBD2 (5 bases each). CDR1 MGHDK and CDR2 SYGVNS come from the germline V gene. This CDR3 has 14 residues. Trimming pared 3 bases from V and 4 bases from J, leaving 10 bases between. The CDR3 spells CASSEGTGYNEQFF. CDR3 bases: TGTGCCAGCAGTGAGGGGACCGGGTACAATGAGCAGTTCTTC.

V is TRBV19 and J is TRBJ1-1, with D perhaps TRBD1 (5 bases). Per the germline V gene, CDR1 is LNHDA and CDR2 is SQIVND (reference sequence). The CDR3 runs to 14 residues. Trimming cost V 4 bases and J 4 bases, with 13 bases left between them. CDR3 sequence reads: CASSTSWGSTEAFF. The CDR3 coding sequence is TGTGCCAGTAGTACCTCTTGGGGGTCCACTGAAGCTTTCTTT.

J is TRBJ1-5 and V is TRBV7-8; 9 bases match TRBD1. J lost 4 bases, V lost 3 bases, and 1 base had no gene match. CDR3 length: 14 residues. Germline CDR1 SGHVS, CDR2 FQNEAQ. The CDR3 nucleotides are TGTGCCAGCAGCTTGACAGGGGGGAATCAGCCCCAGCATTTT. Translating gives CASSLTGGNQPQHF. Using reference TRBV7-8 and TRBJ1-5 for the parts outside the CDR3, the full variable domain is GAGVSQSPRYKVAKRGQDVALRCDPISGHVSLFWYQQALGQGPEFLTYFQNEAQLDKSGLPSDRFFAERPEGSVSTLKIQRTQQEDSAVYLCASSLTGGNQPQHFGDGTRLSIL.

The chain couples TRBV30 to TRBJ2-7; tentatively, D is TRBD2 (5 bases). Per the germline V gene, CDR1 is GTSNPN and CDR2 is SVGIG (reference sequence). This CDR3 has 12 residues. V lost 2 bases and J 6 bases, leaving 11 bases between the germline ends. The CDR3 DNA is TGTGCCTGGAGTCCCGGGATCCGCGAGCAGTACTTC. It specifies CAWSPGIREQYF.

The genes are TRBV7-2 and TRBJ2-1; D might be TRBD2 (7 bases). Per germline, CDR1 SGHTA and CDR2 FQGNSA. V shed 3 bases and J shed 7 bases, with 16 bases lying between them. This CDR3 is built from 15 residues. The CDR3 DNA reads TGTGCCAGCAGCTTTGGTCGGGGGGCTATAAATGAGCAGTTCTTC. This gives the protein CASSFGRGAINEQFF.

V usage is TRBV20-1 and J usage is TRBJ1-2; perhaps TRBD1 as D (6 bases). Germline lookup yields CDR1 DFQATT and CDR2 SNEGSKA (reference sequence). Trimming stripped 3 bases from V and 8 bases from J, with 19 bases between. The CDR3 is made up of 14 amino acids. The CDR3 nucleotides read TGCAGTGCTAGTAGTGGGGGCGTGGGTCCGGGCTACACCTTC. Its translation is CSASSGGVGPGYTF.